This T cell receptor beta chain derives from a study of T cell changes during pregnancy in multiple sclerosis. This CDR3 contains 16 residues. Germline CDR1 and CDR2: SGHNT and YENEEA. V trimming: 4 bases; J trimming: 0 bases; junction bases outside the gene matches: 9. Sequenced by immunoSEQ multiplex PCR; TCRdb stores in-frame clones only, minus some. The sample comprises 65,000 to 95,000 clones, 94% of which are singletons, and about 1% rests with the top ten. This chain links TRBV11-3 with TRBJ2-7, with 7 bases fitting TRBD1. The sequenced sample was peripheral blood, obtained in the second trimester of pregnancy. The receptor's source is a female donor in good health, enrolled as a control in a pregnancy study. CDR3 DNA: TGTGCCAGCAGCTCCGGTGGCTGGACAGGCTCCTACGAGCAGTACTTC. Amino acids: CASSSGGWTGSYEQYF.